This T cell receptor beta chain was sequenced in a study of CD8 T cells in ankylosing spondylitis (dated by TCRdb to about 2017). Looking at the study overall: The study set out to find disease-linked TCR variants by profiling T cell receptor beta repertoires in ankylosing spondylitis patients and healthy donors. Peripheral blood samples were taken, and synovial fluid was additionally collected from ankylosing spondylitis patients. In total, the full study cohort was made up of about 110 healthy donors and 25 to 30 ankylosing spondylitis patients.

Trimming accounts for 3 bases at V and 4 bases at J, while the number of junction bases matched to no gene is 7. Reading from cysteine to phenylalanine, the CDR3 counts 16 amino acids. Here the CDR3 DNA is all that survives: 48 bases in frame from base 1. For this clonotype: Its antigen remains undetermined. The sample holds no much larger clone one base away, and base qualities are not on file.

Findings and caveats that apply to the study as a whole: A CD8+ phenotype was shown by the disease-linked clones, which were found at relatively low frequencies in peripheral blood. A TCR beta motif of 7 or 8 highly homologous amino acid variants appeared characteristic of blood from ankylosing spondylitis patients. Some TCR beta motif variants had previously been reported in synovial fluid and blood of reactive arthritis patients, which suggested common disease-initiation mechanisms. The disease-linked clones were reported to be significantly enriched in matched synovial fluid samples from ankylosing spondylitis patients.

Sequenced on an Illumina HiSeq 2500. TCR beta libraries were prepared by quantitative 5'-RACE with molecular barcodes. Turning to the authors' computational methods: A new computational method based on a probabilistic model of VDJ rearrangement was used to identify disease-linked TCR variants. In-frame beta chains were kept once TCRdb had trimmed the public reads at Q25 with fastp and called clones with MiXCR. A single entry per CDR3 protein holds the most common genes and DNA from its merged rows. The V and J calls reflect TCRdb's pipeline rather than the authors' work. In all, the sample holds hundreds of thousands of distinct CDR3 sequences, and roughly 25% of those were seen once. Clones ranked in the top ten supply roughly 0.9% of the sample.

The rearrangement joined TRBV12-3 or TRBV12-4 to TRBJ2-1; 9 central bases correspond to TRBD2. The receptor was derived from a male donor with ankylosing spondylitis. The sequencing input was blood, either unsorted or a sorted T cell fraction (not recorded which). The CDR3 region has the sequence CASSLREGPIYNEQFF. The nucleotides read TGTGCCAGCAGTTTGCGGGAGGGCCCGATTTACAATGAGCAGTTCTTC.